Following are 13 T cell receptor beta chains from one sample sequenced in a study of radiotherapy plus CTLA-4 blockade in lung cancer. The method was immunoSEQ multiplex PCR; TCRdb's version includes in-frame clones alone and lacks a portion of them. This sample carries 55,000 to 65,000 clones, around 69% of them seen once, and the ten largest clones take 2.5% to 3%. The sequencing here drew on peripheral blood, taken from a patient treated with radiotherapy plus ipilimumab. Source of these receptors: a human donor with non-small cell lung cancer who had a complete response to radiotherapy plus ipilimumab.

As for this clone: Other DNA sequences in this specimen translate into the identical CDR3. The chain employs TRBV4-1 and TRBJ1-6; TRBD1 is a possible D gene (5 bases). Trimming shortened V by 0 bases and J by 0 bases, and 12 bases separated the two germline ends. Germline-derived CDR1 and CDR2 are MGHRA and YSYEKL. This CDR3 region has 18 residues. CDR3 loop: CASSQDGTASSYNSPLHF. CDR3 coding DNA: TGCGCCAGCAGCCAAGATGGGACTGCGAGCTCCTATAATTCACCCCTCCACTTT.

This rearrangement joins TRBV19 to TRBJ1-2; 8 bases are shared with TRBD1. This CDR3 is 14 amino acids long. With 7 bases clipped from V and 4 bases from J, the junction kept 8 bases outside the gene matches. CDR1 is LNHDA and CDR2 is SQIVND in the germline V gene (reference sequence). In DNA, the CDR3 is TGTGCCAGTATCCATACAGGGGGACGCTATGGCTACACCTTC. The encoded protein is CASIHTGGRYGYTF.

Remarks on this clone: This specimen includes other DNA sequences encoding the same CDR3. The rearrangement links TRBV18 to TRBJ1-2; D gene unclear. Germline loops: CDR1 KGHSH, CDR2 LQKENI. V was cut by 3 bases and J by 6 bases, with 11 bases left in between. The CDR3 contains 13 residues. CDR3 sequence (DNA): TGTGCCAGCTCACCCGGAGGGTGGGATGGCTACACCTTC. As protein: CASSPGGWDGYTF. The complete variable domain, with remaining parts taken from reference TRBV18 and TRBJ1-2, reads NAGVMQNPRHLVRRRGQEARLRCSPMKGHSHVYWYRQLPEEGLKFMVYLQKENIIDESGMPKERFSAEFPKEGPSILRIQQVVRGDSAAYFCASSPGGWDGYTFGSGTRLTVV.

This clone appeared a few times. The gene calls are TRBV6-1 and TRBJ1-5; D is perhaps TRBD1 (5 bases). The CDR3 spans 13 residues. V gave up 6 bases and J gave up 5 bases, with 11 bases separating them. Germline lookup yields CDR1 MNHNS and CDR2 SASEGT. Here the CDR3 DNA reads TGTGCCAGCAGCCGACAGTTGCATCAGCCCCAGCATTTT. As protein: CASSRQLHQPQHF.

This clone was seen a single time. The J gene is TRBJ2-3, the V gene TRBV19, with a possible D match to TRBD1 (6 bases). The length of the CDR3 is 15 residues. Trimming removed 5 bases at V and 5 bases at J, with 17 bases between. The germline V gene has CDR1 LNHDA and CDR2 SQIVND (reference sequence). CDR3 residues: CASSPYRAGIDTQYF. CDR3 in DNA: TGTGCCAGTAGTCCCTACAGGGCAGGTATAGATACGCAGTATTTT. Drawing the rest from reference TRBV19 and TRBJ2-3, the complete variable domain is DGGITQSPKYLFRKEGQNVTLSCEQNLNHDAMYWYRQDPGQGLRLIYYSQIVNDFQKGDIAEGYSVSREKKESFPLTVTSAQKNPTAFYLCASSPYRAGIDTQYFGPGTRLTVL.

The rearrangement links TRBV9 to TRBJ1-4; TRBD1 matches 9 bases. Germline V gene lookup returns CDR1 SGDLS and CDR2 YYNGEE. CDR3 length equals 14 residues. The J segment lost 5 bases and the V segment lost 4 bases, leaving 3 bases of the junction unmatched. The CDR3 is CASSPTGGNEKLFF. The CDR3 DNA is TGTGCCAGCAGCCCGACAGGGGGAAATGAAAAACTGTTTTTT. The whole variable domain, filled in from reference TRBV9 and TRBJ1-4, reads DSGVTQTPKHLITATGQRVTLRCSPRSGDLSVYWYQQSLDQGLQFLIQYYNGEERAKGNILERFSAQQFPDLHSELNLSSLELGDSALYFCASSPTGGNEKLFFGSGTQLSVL.

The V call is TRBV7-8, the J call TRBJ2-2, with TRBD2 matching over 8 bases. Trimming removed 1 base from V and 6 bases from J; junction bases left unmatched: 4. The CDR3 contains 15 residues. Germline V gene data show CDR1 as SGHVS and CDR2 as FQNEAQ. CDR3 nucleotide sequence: TGTGCCAGCAGCTTAGTAGCGGGATTGTCCGGGGAGCTGTTTTTT. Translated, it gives CASSLVAGLSGELFF.

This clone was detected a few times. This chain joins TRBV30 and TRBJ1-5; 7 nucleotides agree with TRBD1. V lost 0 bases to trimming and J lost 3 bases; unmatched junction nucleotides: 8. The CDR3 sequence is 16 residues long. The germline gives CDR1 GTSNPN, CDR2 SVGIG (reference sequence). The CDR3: CAWSVVPGGLNQPQHF. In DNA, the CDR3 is TGTGCCTGGAGTGTAGTCCCAGGGGGACTCAATCAGCCCCAGCATTTT.

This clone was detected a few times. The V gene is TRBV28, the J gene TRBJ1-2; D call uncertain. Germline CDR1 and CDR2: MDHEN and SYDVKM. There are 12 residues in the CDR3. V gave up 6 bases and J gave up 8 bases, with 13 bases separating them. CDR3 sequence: CASSPLTIGYTF. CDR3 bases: TGTGCCAGCAGCCCCTTAACTATCGGCTACACCTTC.

CDR3 region: CASSSLGTVGETQYF. Here the CDR3 DNA reads TGTGCCAGCAGCTCATTAGGGACAGTGGGTGAGACCCAGTACTTC. The chain joins TRBV7-6 to TRBJ2-5; TRBD1 aligns across 7 bases. The CDR3 consists of 15 residues. Trimming at V came to 4 bases and at J to 5 bases, leaving 10 bases not matched to a gene. The germline V gene has CDR1 SGHVS and CDR2 FNYEAQ. Based on the CDR3 plus reference TRBV7-6 and TRBJ2-5, the full variable domain is GAGVSQSPRYKVTKRGQDVALRCDPISGHVSLYWYRQALGQGPEFLTYFNYEAQQDKSGLPNDRFSAERPEGSISTLTIQRTEQRDSAMYRCASSSLGTVGETQYFGPGTRLLVL.

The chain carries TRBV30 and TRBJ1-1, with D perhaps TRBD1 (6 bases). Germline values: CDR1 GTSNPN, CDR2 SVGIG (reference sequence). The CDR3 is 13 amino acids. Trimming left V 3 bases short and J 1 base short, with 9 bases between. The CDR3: CAWSLGQNTEAFF. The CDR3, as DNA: TGTGCCTGGAGCCTGGGACAGAACACTGAAGCTTTCTTT.

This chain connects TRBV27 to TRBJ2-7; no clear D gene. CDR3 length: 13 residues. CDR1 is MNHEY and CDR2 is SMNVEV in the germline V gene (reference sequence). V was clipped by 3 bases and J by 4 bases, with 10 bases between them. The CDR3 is CASSLFQDYEQYF. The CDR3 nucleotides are TGTGCCAGCAGTTTGTTTCAGGATTACGAGCAGTACTTC.

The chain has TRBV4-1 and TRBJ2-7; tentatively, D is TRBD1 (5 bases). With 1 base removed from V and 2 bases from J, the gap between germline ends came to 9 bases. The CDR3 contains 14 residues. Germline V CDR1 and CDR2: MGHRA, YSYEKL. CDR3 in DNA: TGCGCCAGCAGCCAAGGGGGCAGGACCTACGAGCAGTACTTC. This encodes CASSQGGRTYEQYF.